This TCR beta chain was sequenced in a study of CD8 T cells in ankylosing spondylitis (dated by TCRdb to 2016 to 2017). In terms of the full investigation: To find TCR variants linked to disease, the study profiled T cell receptor beta repertoires in ankylosing spondylitis patients and healthy donors. In total, the full study cohort was made up of 110 or so healthy donors and about two dozen ankylosing spondylitis patients. Peripheral blood samples were taken, and synovial fluid was additionally collected from ankylosing spondylitis patients. Broader findings and caveats from the paper: Blood from ankylosing spondylitis patients appeared to be characterized by a TCR beta motif made up of seven or eight highly homologous amino acid variants. Some of the motif variants had been reported before in the synovial fluid and blood of reactive arthritis patients, a finding that suggests common disease-initiation mechanisms. The disease-linked clones showed a CD8+ phenotype and occurred at relatively low frequencies in peripheral blood. According to the report, matched synovial fluid samples from ankylosing spondylitis patients were significantly enriched for the disease-linked clones.

In the germline V gene, CDR1 corresponds to ENHRY and CDR2 to SYGVKD. The CDR3 numbers 15 residues from cysteine through phenylalanine. Of all the DNA, just the CDR3 is kept, 45 bases in frame from base 1. Trimming removed 3 bases from V and 6 bases from J; the gene matches leave 5 bases unexplained. Details on this clonotype: Its antigen remains undetermined. Base-call qualities are not available, and no considerably larger clone is one nucleotide away.

Instrument used: Illumina HiSeq 2500. Quantitative 5'-RACE with molecular barcodes was used to prepare TCR beta libraries. On the authors' methods: To identify disease-linked TCR variants, a new computational method was used, one built on a probabilistic model of VDJ rearrangement. The public reads were quality trimmed at Q25 with fastp and then assembled into clones with MiXCR by TCRdb, keeping productive beta chains. Entries that share a CDR3 protein sequence are merged under the most common genes and DNA. The V and J calls reflect TCRdb's pipeline rather than the authors' work. The sample yields approximately 340,000 distinct CDR3 sequences; roughly 15% were counted once. The ten largest account for 1.1% of the sample.

The chain is assembled from TRBV10-3 and TRBJ2-1; 10 central nucleotides agree with TRBD2. This TCR derives from a male donor with ankylosing spondylitis or in good health (not recorded which). Sequencing was performed on blood, either unsorted or a sorted T cell fraction (not recorded which). CDR3 sequence: CAISERAGGFNEQFF. Here is the DNA: TGTGCCATCAGTGAACGAGCGGGAGGGTTCAATGAGCAGTTCTTC.